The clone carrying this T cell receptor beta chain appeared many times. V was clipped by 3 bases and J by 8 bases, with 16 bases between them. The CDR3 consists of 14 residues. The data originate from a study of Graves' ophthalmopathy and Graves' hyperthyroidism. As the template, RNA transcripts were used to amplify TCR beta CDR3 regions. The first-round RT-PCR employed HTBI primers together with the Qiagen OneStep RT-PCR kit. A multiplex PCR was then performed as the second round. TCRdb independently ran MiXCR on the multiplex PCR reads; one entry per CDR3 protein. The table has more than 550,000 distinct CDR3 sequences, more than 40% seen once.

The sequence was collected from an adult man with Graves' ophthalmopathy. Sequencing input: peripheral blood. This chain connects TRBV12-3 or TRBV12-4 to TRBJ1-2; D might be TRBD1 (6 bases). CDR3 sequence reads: CASSFTSGVGGYTF. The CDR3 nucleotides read TGTGCCAGCAGTTTTACCTCAGGGGTTGGCGGCTACACCTTC.